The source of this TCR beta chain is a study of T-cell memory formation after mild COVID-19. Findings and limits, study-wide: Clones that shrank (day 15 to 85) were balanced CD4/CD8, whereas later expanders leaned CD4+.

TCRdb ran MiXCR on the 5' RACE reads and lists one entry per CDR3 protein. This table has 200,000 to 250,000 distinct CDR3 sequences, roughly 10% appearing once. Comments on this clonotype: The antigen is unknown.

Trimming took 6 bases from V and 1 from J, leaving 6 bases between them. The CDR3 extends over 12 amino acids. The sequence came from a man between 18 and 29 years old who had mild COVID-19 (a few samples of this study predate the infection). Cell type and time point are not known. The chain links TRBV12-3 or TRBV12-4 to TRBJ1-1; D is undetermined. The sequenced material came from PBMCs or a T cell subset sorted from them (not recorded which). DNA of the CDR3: TGTGCCAGCAGCAAACAGAACACTGAAGCTTTCTTT. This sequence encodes CASSKQNTEAFF.